The sequence of this T cell receptor beta chain was determined in a study of shared clonotypes between healthy human individuals. Findings and limits, study-wide: Clonotype sharing among donors likely depends on sequencing depth.

V was clipped by 5 bases and J by 6 bases, with 26 bases between them. Germline V CDR1 and CDR2: MNHEY, SMNVEV (reference sequence). The CDR3 is made up of 17 amino acids. Regarding this clone: Its cognate antigen is unknown.

TCRdb keeps only in-frame clones here, not all; method: immunoSEQ multiplex PCR. This table holds 2 million to 2.5 million clones, under 95% found once. The sequence was collected from a man aged 18 to 35 in good health. Some clones in this sample may be carry-over from other donors' samples. This chain connects TRBV27 to TRBJ2-7, with a weak D call TRBD1 (6 bases). Material: naive CD4+ T cells from PBMCs. Subset specified: CD45RA+ positively selected. CDR3 nucleotides: TGTGCCAGCAGTCCCGCCCTCACTAGACAGGTACTCCGCGAGCAGTACTTC. It translates to CASSPALTRQVLREQYF.